One TCR beta chain is described in this entry. Its antigen remains unidentified. The sample belongs to a study of T cells in Graves' hyperthyroidism and ophthalmopathy. For the study at large: At the time of initial diagnosis and before any treatment, peripheral blood was collected.

Clinical symptoms, serum thyroxine, TRAb, thyroid ultrasound and orbital computed tomography established diagnosis. General study points: Onset of ophthalmopathy came a median roughly 6 months after the model predicted it. Ophthalmopathy cases were set apart from stable hyperthyroidism by a 13 V-J model.

The ends were cut back, 1 base at V and 4 bases at J, with 7 bases in the middle. The CDR3 runs 13 residues. Amplified TCR beta CDR3 regions derived from RNA transcripts. Carried out on the TCR CDR3, a first-round RT-PCR used the HTBI primer set. TCRdb processed the multiplex PCR reads anew with MiXCR; each CDR3 protein has one entry. Of over 550,000 distinct CDR3 sequences in the sample, 16% were seen once. The J gene is TRBJ1-1, the V gene TRBV12-3 or TRBV12-4, with D unresolved. The clonotype comes from a woman aged 18-30 years with Graves' hyperthyroidism. The specimen sequenced was blood. CDR3 protein: CASSLGSPTEAFF. CDR3 nucleotide sequence: TGTGCCAGCAGTTTAGGAAGCCCCACTGAAGCTTTCTTT.